This T cell receptor beta chain originates from a study of T-cell reconstitution after alpha-beta-depleted transplantation in children (dated by TCRdb to 2016 to 2018). At the level of the whole study: T-cell immune reconstitution after TCRalphabeta/CD19-depleted allogeneic hematopoietic cell transplantation in children was quantitatively tracked in the study by means of TCR repertoire profiling.

Library preparation employed PCR. The data were produced on an Illumina HiSeq 2500. TCR libraries were prepared with molecular barcoding, using unique molecular identifiers to normalize TCRbeta repertoire quantification. TCRdb ran its own pipeline on the public reads, namely fastp trimming at Q25 and MiXCR clone calling, and kept in-frame beta chains. Each CDR3 protein appears once, grouped with its most common genes and DNA. Present in this sample are roughly 400,000 distinct CDR3 sequences, about a fifth of which were seen just once. Around 3.9% of the sample belongs to the ten largest clones. From a lookup of the germline V gene, CDR1 and CDR2 are SGHAT and FQNNGV. The CDR3 has 11 amino acids, counting the end cysteine and phenylalanine. This entry keeps only the CDR3 DNA: 33 bases, framed from base 1. The trim is 5 bases for V and 8 bases for J, with a gap of 7 bases between the germline ends. In its sample, this clonotype was seen many times. No cognate antigen has been identified for it. No much larger clone is present one base from it, and per-base qualities are unavailable.

The sample in question was PBMCs from the stem cell graft donor, obtained from the stem cell graft. This sequence uses TRBV11-2 and TRBJ2-1; a confident D gene designation cannot be given. The receptor was derived from a human donor who donated a stem cell graft to a child with acute myeloid leukemia. The CDR3: CASSPLYEQFF. The nucleotide sequence reads as follows: TGTGCCAGCAGCCCCCTCTATGAGCAGTTCTTC.